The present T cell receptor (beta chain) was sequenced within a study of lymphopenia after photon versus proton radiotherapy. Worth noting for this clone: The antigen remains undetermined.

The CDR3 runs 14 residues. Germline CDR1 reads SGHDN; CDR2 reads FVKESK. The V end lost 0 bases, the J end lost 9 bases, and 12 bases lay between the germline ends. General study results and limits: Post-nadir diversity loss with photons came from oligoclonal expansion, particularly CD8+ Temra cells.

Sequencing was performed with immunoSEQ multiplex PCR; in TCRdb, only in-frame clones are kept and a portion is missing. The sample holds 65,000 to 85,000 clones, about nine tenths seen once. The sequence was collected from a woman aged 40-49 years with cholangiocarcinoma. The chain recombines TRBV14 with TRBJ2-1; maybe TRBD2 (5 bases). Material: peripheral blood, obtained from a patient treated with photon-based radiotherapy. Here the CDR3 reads CASSQDHGRGEQFF. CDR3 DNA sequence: TGTGCCAGCAGCCAAGATCACGGCCGGGGTGAGCAGTTCTTC.